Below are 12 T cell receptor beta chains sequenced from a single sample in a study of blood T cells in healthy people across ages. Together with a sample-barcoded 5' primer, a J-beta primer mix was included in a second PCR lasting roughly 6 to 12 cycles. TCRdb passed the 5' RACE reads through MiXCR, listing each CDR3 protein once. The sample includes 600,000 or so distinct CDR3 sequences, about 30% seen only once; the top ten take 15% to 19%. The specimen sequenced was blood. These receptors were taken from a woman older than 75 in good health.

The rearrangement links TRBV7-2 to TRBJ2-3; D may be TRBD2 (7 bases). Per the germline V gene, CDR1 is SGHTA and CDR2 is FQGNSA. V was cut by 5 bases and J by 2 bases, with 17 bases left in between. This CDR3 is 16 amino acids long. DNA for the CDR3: TGTGCCAGCAGCGGGGGGGGCGGGAGATACACAGATACGCAGTATTTT. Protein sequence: CASSGGGGRYTDTQYF.

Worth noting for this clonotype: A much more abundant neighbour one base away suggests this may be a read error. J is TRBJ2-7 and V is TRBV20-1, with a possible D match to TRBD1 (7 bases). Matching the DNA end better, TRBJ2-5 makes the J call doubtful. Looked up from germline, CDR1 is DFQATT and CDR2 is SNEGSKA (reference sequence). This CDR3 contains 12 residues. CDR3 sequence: CRASEQGRTQYF. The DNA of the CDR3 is TGCAGGGCTAGCGAACAGGGGAGGACCCAGTACTTC.

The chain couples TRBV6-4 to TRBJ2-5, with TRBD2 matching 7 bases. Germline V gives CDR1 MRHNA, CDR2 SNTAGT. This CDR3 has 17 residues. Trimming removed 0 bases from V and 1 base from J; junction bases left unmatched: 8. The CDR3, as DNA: TGTGCCAGCAGTGACTCGGGGGGGGTCGCACCCCAAGAGACCCAGTACTTC. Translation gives CASSDSGGVAPQETQYF.

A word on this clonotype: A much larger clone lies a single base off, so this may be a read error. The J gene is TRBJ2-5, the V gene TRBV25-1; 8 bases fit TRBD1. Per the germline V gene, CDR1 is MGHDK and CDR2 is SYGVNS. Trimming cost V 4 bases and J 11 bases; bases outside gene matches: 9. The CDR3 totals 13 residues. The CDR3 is CASSVTGVNEQYF. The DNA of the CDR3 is TGTGCCAGCAGTGTGACAGGGGTTAATGAGCAGTACTTC.

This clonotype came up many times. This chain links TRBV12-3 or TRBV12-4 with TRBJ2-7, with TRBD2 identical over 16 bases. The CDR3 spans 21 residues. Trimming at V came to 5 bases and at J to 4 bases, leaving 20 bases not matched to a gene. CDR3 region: CASSQPRNTGTSGGALYEQYF. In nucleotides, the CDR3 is TGTGCCAGCAGTCAGCCCCGAAATACCGGGACTAGCGGGGGGGCCTTGTACGAGCAGTACTTC.

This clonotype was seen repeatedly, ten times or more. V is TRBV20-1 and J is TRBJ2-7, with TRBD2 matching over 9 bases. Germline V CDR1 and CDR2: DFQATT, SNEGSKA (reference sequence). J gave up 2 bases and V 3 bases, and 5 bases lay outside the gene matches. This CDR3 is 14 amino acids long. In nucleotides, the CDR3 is TGCAGTGCTAGGAAGCGGGGGGCAACCTACGAGCAGTACTTC. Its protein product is CSARKRGATYEQYF.

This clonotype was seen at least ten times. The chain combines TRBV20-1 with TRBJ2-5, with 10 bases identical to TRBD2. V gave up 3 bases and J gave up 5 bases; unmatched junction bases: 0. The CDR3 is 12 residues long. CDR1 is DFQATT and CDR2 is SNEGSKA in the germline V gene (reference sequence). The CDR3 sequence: CSARTSGETQYF. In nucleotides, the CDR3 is TGCAGTGCTAGGACTAGCGGGGAGACCCAGTACTTC.

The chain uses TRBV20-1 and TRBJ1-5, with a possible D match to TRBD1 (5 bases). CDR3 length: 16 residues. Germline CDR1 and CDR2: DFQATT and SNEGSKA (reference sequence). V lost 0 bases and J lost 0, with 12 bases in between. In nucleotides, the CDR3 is TGCAGTGCTAGAGATCAACAGGCCTATAGCAATCAGCCCCAGCATTTT. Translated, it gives CSARDQQAYSNQPQHF.

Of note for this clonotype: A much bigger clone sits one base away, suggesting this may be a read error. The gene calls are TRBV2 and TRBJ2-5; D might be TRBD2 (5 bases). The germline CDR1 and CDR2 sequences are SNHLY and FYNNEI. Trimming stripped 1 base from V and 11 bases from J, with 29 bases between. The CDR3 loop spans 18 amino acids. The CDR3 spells CASSEVSETTPSYNEQYF. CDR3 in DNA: TGTGCCAGCAGTGAAGTGTCCGAGACTACGCCCTCCTACAATGAGCAGTACTTC.

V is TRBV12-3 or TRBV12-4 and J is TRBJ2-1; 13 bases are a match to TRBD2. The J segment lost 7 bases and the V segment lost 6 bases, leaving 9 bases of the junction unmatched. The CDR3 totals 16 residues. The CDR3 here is CASSAGLAGVENEQFF. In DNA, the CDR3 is TGTGCCAGCAGCGCCGGACTAGCGGGAGTGGAAAATGAGCAGTTCTTC.

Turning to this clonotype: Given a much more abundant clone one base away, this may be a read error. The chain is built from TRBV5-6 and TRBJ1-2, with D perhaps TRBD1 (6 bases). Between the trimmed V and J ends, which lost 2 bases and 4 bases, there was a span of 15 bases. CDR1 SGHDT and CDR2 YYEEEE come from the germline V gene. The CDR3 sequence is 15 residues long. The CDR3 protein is CASSFLGGSGYGYTF. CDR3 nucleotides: TGTGCCAGCAGCTTTCTGGGGGGCAGTGGCTATGGCTACACCTTC.

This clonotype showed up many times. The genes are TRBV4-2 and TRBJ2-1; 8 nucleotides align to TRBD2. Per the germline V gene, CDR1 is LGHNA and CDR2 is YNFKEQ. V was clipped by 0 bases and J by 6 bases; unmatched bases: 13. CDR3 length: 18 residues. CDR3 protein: CASSQDSGGGADGNEQFF. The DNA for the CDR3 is TGTGCCAGCAGCCAAGATTCGGGAGGGGGGGCCGACGGCAATGAGCAGTTCTTC.